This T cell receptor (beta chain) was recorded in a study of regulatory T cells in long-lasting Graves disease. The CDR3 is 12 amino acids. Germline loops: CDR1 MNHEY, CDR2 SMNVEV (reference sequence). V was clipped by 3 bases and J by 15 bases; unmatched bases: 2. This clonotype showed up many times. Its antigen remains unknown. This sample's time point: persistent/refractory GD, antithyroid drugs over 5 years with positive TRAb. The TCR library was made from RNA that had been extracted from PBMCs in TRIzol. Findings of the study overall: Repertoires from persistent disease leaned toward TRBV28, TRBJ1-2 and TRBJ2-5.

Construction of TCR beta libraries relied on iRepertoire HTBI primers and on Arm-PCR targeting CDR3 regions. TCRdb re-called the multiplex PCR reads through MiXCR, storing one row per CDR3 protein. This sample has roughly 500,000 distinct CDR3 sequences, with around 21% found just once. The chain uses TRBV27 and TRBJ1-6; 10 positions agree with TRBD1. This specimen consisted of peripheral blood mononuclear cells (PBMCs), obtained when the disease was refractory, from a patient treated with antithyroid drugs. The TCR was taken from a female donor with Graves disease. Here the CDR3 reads CASSLGTGVLHF. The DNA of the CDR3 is TGTGCCAGCAGTTTGGGGACAGGGGTCCTCCACTTT.